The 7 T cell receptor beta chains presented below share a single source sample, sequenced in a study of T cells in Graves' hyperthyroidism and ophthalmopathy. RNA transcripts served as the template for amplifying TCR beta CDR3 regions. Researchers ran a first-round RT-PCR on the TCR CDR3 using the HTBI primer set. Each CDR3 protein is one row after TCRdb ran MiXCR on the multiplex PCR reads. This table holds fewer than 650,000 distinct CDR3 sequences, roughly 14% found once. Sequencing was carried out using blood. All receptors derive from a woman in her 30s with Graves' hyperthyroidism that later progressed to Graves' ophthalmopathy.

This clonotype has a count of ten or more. The CDR3 protein is CASSFGQGYSPLHF. The DNA for the CDR3 is TGTGCCAGCAGCTTCGGGCAGGGGTATTCACCCCTCCACTTT. This chain connects TRBV11-1 to TRBJ1-6; weak D call: TRBD1 (6 bases). This CDR3 region has 14 residues. V shed 3 bases and J shed 8 bases, with 11 bases lying between them. Germline V gene data show CDR1 as SGHAT and CDR2 as FQDESV (reference sequence).

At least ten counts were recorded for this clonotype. The CDR3 DNA reads TGCAGTGCTTCCTTTAGCGGGAGCGGCTCCTACGAGCAGTACTTC. It specifies CSASFSGSGSYEQYF. The V call is TRBV20-1, the J call TRBJ2-7, with 9 bases that match TRBD2. After removal of 5 bases from V and 0 bases from J, the junction contained 8 bases not matched to a gene. This CDR3 has 15 residues. Germline CDR1 DFQATT, CDR2 SNEGSKA (reference sequence).

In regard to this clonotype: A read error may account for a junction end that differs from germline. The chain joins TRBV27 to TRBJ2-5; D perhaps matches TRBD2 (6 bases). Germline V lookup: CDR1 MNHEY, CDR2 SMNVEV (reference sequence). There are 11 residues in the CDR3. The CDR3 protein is CASSPLAPAHF. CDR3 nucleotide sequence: TGTGCCAGCAGTCCGCTAGCGCCTGCCCACTTC.

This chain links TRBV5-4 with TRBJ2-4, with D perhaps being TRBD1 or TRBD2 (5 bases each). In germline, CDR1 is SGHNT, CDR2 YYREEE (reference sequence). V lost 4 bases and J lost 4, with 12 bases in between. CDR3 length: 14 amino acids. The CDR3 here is CASSPEGKKNIQYF. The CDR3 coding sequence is TGTGCCAGCAGCCCCGAGGGGAAGAAAAACATTCAGTACTTC.

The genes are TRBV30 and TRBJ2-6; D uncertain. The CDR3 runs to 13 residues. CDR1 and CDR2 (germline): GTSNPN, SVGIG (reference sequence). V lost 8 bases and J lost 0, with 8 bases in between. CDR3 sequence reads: CAGSFSGANVLTF. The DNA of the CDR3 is TGTGCCGGTTCCTTCTCTGGGGCCAACGTCCTGACTTTC.

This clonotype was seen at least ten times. CDR3 nucleotides: TGTGCCAGCAGTTTAGTAGCGGGAGGGCCCAAAAACATTCAGTACTTC. Protein sequence: CASSLVAGGPKNIQYF. The J gene is TRBJ2-4, the V gene TRBV12-3 or TRBV12-4; 11 nucleotides match TRBD2. With 1 base clipped from V and 2 bases from J, the junction kept 1 base outside the gene matches. The CDR3 totals 16 residues.

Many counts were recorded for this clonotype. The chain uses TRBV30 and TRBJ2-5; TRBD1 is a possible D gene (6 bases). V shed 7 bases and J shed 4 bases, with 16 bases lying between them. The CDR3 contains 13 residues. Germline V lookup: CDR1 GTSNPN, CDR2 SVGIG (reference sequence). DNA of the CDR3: TGTGCCTTCACCCCCGGGACAACAGAGACCCAGTACTTC. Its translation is CAFTPGTTETQYF.